The 2 T cell receptor beta chains reported below all come from one sample, sequenced in a study of blood T cells in healthy people across ages. Alongside a J-beta primer mix, a sample-barcoded 5' primer served in a second PCR lasting roughly 6 to 12 cycles. One entry per CDR3 protein results from TCRdb running MiXCR on the 5' RACE reads. The data show roughly 1 million distinct CDR3 sequences, less than 25% seen once. The same data also contributed to another study, on T cells of mothers and their children.

The sequencing sample was made of blood. The receptors come from a girl aged 2 to 9 in good health.

This clonotype was seen more than once but under ten times. The rearrangement links TRBV7-2 to TRBJ2-4, with D uncertain. Trimming removed 5 bases from V and 0 bases from J, with 11 bases in between. There are 15 residues in the CDR3. Germline V gene data show CDR1 as SGHTA and CDR2 as FQGNSA. CDR3 loop: CASSPDGLAKNIQYF. As DNA, the CDR3 is TGTGCCAGCAGCCCGGACGGTTTAGCCAAAAACATTCAGTACTTC.

This clonotype came up a few times. V and J are TRBV5-1 and TRBJ2-2, with TRBD1 identical over 9 bases. The length of the CDR3 is 17 residues. Germline loops: CDR1 SGHRS, CDR2 YFSETQ. J was trimmed by 4 bases and V by 6 bases; bases with no gene match: 13. CDR3 DNA sequence: TGCGCCAGCACCGGGACAGGGATCCCTCGGGGCACCGGGGAGCTGTTTTTT. It is translated as CASTGTGIPRGTGELFF. Full variable domain (remainder filled in from reference TRBV5-1 and TRBJ2-2): KAGVTQTPRYLIKTRGQQVTLSCSPISGHRSVSWYQQTPGQGLQFLFEYFSETQRNKGNFPGRFSGRQFSNSRSEMNVSTLELGDSALYLCASTGTGIPRGTGELFFGEGSRLTVL.